Shown below are 27 T cell receptor beta chains from a single sample sequenced in a study of blood T cell repertoires in COVID-19. Assay: immunoSEQ multiplex PCR; the TCRdb copy retains only in-frame clones and omits some. The sample has 150,000 or so clones, around 81% seen once. Material for sequencing was peripheral blood. The receptors were sampled from a man in his sixties with active or convalescent COVID-19.

The rearrangement uses TRBV27 and TRBJ2-1; 7 nucleotides align to TRBD2. The CDR3 covers 14 residues. With V trimmed by 4 bases and J by 8 bases, 8 bases remained unmatched. Per germline, CDR1 MNHEY and CDR2 SMNVEV (reference sequence). CDR3 bases: TGTGCCAGCAGTTCGGGGGGTGTAAGCGATGAGCAGTTCTTC. Translated, it gives CASSSGGVSDEQFF.

The chain joins TRBV19 to TRBJ2-3, with 15 bases lining up with TRBD2. CDR1 is LNHDA, CDR2 SQIVND, per germline (reference sequence). CDR3 length equals 17 residues. The junction had 7 bases not matched to a gene; V was cut back by 5 bases and J by 4 bases. For the CDR3, the DNA is TGTGCCAGTAGTGGGACTAGCGGGAGGATAATCTCAGATACGCAGTATTTT. Its protein is CASSGTSGRIISDTQYF.

This clone occurred once. The chain joins TRBV2 to TRBJ2-2, with D unclear. This CDR3 is built from 17 residues. Germline assignment: CDR1 SNHLY and CDR2 FYNNEI. The germline V and J ends were trimmed by 4 bases and 0 bases, with 15 bases remaining between them. The DNA of the CDR3 is TGTGCCAGCAGTGCCCGCTTGGGCGATGCGAACACCGGGGAGCTGTTTTTT. It translates to CASSARLGDANTGELFF. Drawing the rest from reference TRBV2 and TRBJ2-2, the complete variable domain is EPEVTQTPSHQVTQMGQEVILRCVPISNHLYFYWYRQILGQKVEFLVSFYNNEISEKSEIFDDQFSVERPDGSNFTLKIRSTKLEDSAMYFCASSARLGDANTGELFFGEGSRLTVL.

The rearrangement uses TRBV28 and TRBJ1-2, with a possible D match to TRBD1 (6 bases). The CDR3 runs 16 residues. The germline gives CDR1 MDHEN, CDR2 SYDVKM. Deletions cut 4 bases from V and 6 bases from J, with 21 bases between. The CDR3 bases are TGTGCCAGCAGTTCCCCCCCGGACAGCCGTAAGGATGGCTACACCTTC. Encoded protein: CASSSPPDSRKDGYTF.

The chain's CDR3 is CASRMGAGGNTIYF. The CDR3 nucleotides are TGTGCCAGCAGAATGGGAGCAGGAGGAAACACCATATATTTT. V gene TRBV7-2 combines with J gene TRBJ1-3; D uncertain. The CDR3 has 14 amino acids. V dropped 6 bases and J dropped 4 bases, with 13 bases sitting between them. Germline loops: CDR1 SGHTA, CDR2 FQGNSA.

The DNA for the CDR3 is TGCGCCAGCAGTGATTCAGGATCGGGAAACACCATATATTTT. Translating it yields CASSDSGSGNTIYF. The chain couples TRBV10-1 to TRBJ1-3; no definite D call. Germline CDR1 reads WNHNN; CDR2 reads SYGVQD (reference sequence). The V end was cut by 3 bases, the J end by 4 bases, with 10 bases between. This CDR3 region has 14 residues.

With respect to this clone: The junction shows a germline mismatch at one end, possibly a read error. This chain links TRBV3-1 (or the pseudogene TRBV3-2) with TRBJ2-3; D is possibly TRBD1 (6 bases). The CDR3 spans 15 residues. Germline CDR1 reads LGHDT; CDR2 reads YNNKEL (reference sequence). The CDR3 DNA sequence: TGTGCCAGCAGCCAAGATCCCTCCAGGACAGATACACAGTATTTT. Translating it yields CASSQDPSRTDTQYF.

The V call is TRBV18, the J call TRBJ2-7, with 11 bases identical to TRBD2. The CDR3 covers 15 residues. In germline, CDR1 is KGHSH, CDR2 LQKENI. Trimming took 3 bases from V and 6 from J; bases not matched to a gene: 7. The CDR3 sequence: CASSPTLAGEGEQYF. The DNA for the CDR3 is TGTGCCAGCTCACCGACACTAGCGGGAGAAGGCGAGCAGTACTTC.

This clone was detected only once. The rearrangement links TRBV28 to TRBJ2-7, with 10 bases aligning to TRBD1. The germline CDR1 and CDR2 sequences are MDHEN and SYDVKM. V was clipped by 3 bases and J by 6 bases; unmatched bases: 8. The CDR3 loop spans 15 amino acids. The CDR3 region is CASSLDLGTGVEQYF. In nucleotides, the CDR3 is TGTGCCAGCAGTTTGGACCTCGGGACAGGGGTCGAGCAGTACTTC.

The sample holds one count of this clone. The chain recombines TRBV11-3 with TRBJ1-1, with D perhaps matching TRBD1 (6 bases). The ends were cut back, 5 bases at V and 1 base at J, with 11 bases in the middle. The germline CDR1 and CDR2 sequences are SGHNT and YENEEA. The CDR3 spans 14 residues. In DNA form, the CDR3 reads TGTGCCAGCAGCCCGGGACAATCGAACACTGAAGCTTTCTTT. This codes for CASSPGQSNTEAFF.

This clone was recorded only once. The CDR3 loop is CASSPQVGTVGTEAFF. Here the CDR3 DNA reads TGTGCCAGCAGCCCACAAGTCGGGACAGTGGGGACTGAAGCTTTCTTT. The rearrangement links TRBV5-4 to TRBJ1-1; TRBD1 matches 7 bases. Germline V gene lookup returns CDR1 SGHNT and CDR2 YYREEE (reference sequence). With 4 bases clipped from V and 5 bases from J, the junction kept 14 bases outside the gene matches. The CDR3 extends over 16 amino acids.

The rearrangement joins TRBV5-4 to TRBJ2-5; 7 bases line up with TRBD2. CDR3 size: 15 residues. The germline V gene encodes CDR1 SGHNT and CDR2 YYREEE (reference sequence). The trim removed 0 bases at V and 5 bases at J, leaving 7 bases unmatched. This CDR3 is CASSLAGRGSETQYF. CDR3 DNA sequence: TGTGCCAGCAGCTTGGCGGGGCGCGGGAGTGAGACCCAGTACTTC.

The sample holds a few counts of this clone. J is TRBJ1-1 and V is TRBV5-1, with D unresolved. Trimming removed 0 bases from V and 6 bases from J, with 9 bases in between. The CDR3 has 13 amino acids. The germline V gene has CDR1 SGHRS and CDR2 YFSETQ. As DNA, the CDR3 is TGCGCCAGCAGCTTGGAAAATATCGCTGAAGCTTTCTTT. Its translation is CASSLENIAEAFF.

The gene calls are TRBV7-9 and TRBJ2-5, with 10 nucleotides matching TRBD1. Germline V CDR1 and CDR2: SEHNR, FQNEAQ (reference sequence). CDR3 length: 15 residues. The J segment lost 2 bases and the V segment lost 1 base, leaving 1 base of the junction unmatched. CDR3 region: CASSLGTGGQETQYF. CDR3 coding DNA: TGTGCCAGCAGCTTAGGGACAGGGGGACAAGAGACCCAGTACTTC. The whole variable domain, filled in from reference TRBV7-9 and TRBJ2-5, reads DTGVSQNPRHKITKRGQNVTFRCDPISEHNRLYWYRQTLGQGPEFLTYFQNEAQLEKSRLLSDRFSAERPKGSFSTLEIQRTEQGDSAMYLCASSLGTGGQETQYFGPGTRLLVL.

The chain recombines TRBV4-2 with TRBJ2-2, with a weak D call TRBD2 (6 bases). V was shortened by 2 bases and J by 4 bases, with 17 bases between the two germline ends. CDR3 length: 17 residues. Germline V gene data show CDR1 as LGHNA and CDR2 as YNFKEQ. CDR3 in amino acids: CASSQPRTGAGTGELFF. The CDR3 region has the DNA TGTGCCAGCAGCCAACCCCGGACGGGAGCAGGCACCGGGGAGCTGTTTTTT.

This clone was counted between two and nine times. V is TRBV2 and J is TRBJ1-5, with D maybe TRBD1 (5 bases). This CDR3 spans 14 amino acids. V lost 2 bases, J lost 9 bases, and 14 bases lay in between. The germline V gene has CDR1 SNHLY and CDR2 FYNNEI. DNA for the CDR3: TGTGCCAGCAGTGAAATTCAGGGCGGGGGGCCCCAGCATTTT. It specifies CASSEIQGGGPQHF.

The rearrangement uses TRBV7-2 and TRBJ2-3; 9 nucleotides align to TRBD2. This CDR3 region has 15 residues. The germline gives CDR1 SGHTA, CDR2 FQGNSA. With V trimmed by 4 bases and J by 5 bases, 7 bases remained unmatched. As DNA, the CDR3 is TGTGCCAGCAGCTCGGGACTAGCCTTGCGAGATACGCAGTATTTT. Its protein product is CASSSGLALRDTQYF.

The V gene is TRBV6-5, the J gene TRBJ1-1; no clear D gene. Trimming removed 0 bases from V and 1 base from J, with 6 bases in between. The CDR3 contains 14 residues. Looked up from germline, CDR1 is MNHEY and CDR2 is SVGAGI. The CDR3 nucleotides read TGTGCCAGCAGTTACTCGAGGAGGAACACTGAAGCTTTCTTT. As protein: CASSYSRRNTEAFF.

This clone has more than one count but fewer than ten. The chain has TRBV5-4 and TRBJ1-1; D possibly corresponds to TRBD1 (6 bases). Germline CDR1 SGHNT, CDR2 YYREEE (reference sequence). The germline V and J ends were trimmed by 4 bases and 6 bases, with 13 bases remaining between them. The CDR3 is made up of 13 amino acids. The CDR3 nucleotides are TGTGCCAGCAGCGTCGACAGGTATGCTGAAGCTTTCTTT. It translates to CASSVDRYAEAFF.

This clone was counted between two and nine times. The chain is built from TRBV5-6 and TRBJ2-3; 7 nucleotides align to TRBD2. Trimming took 4 bases from V and 0 from J; bases not matched to a gene: 5. The CDR3 sequence is 15 residues long. Germline V gene sequence: CDR1 SGHDT, CDR2 YYEEEE. This CDR3 reads CASSLRGTSTDTQYF. DNA for the CDR3: TGTGCCAGCAGCCTGCGGGGGACTAGCACAGATACGCAGTATTTT.

The rearrangement joins TRBV7-3 to TRBJ2-2; 12 bases line up with TRBD2. CDR3 length: 17 residues. In germline, CDR1 is SGHTA, CDR2 FQGTGA. Unmatched junction bases numbered 5, after V lost 4 bases and J lost 2 bases. As DNA, the CDR3 is TGTGCCAGCAGCTCGCCTAGCGGGGGGGCCAACACCGGGGAGCTGTTTTTT. It yields the protein CASSSPSGGANTGELFF.

The chain joins TRBV11-2 to TRBJ2-7, with D possibly matching TRBD2 (7 bases). The CDR3 sequence is 14 residues long. V lost 5 bases and J lost 6, with 17 bases in between. Germline assignment: CDR1 SGHAT and CDR2 FQNNGV. The CDR3 spells CASSLRQERGEQYF. The CDR3 bases are TGTGCCAGCAGCCTAAGACAGGAGCGGGGCGAGCAGTACTTC.

This chain uses TRBV18 with TRBJ2-2; D is perhaps TRBD1 (6 bases). The CDR3 runs 16 residues. Germline values: CDR1 KGHSH, CDR2 LQKENI. V shed 4 bases and J shed 0 bases, with 12 bases lying between them. The CDR3 DNA reads TGTGCCAGCTCACAAACCGGGACATCGAACACCGGGGAGCTGTTTTTT. Encoded protein: CASSQTGTSNTGELFF.

This clone was seen a handful of times. The gene calls are TRBV7-9 and TRBJ2-7; TRBD1 matches at 9 bases. The J segment lost 3 bases and the V segment lost 5 bases, leaving 8 bases of the junction unmatched. Germline V gene data show CDR1 as SEHNR and CDR2 as FQNEAQ (reference sequence). The CDR3 runs 15 residues. Here the CDR3 DNA reads TGTGCCAGCAGCCGAACGAGGGACAGGGTCTACGAGCAGTACTTC. Protein: CASSRTRDRVYEQYF.

V usage is TRBV5-7 and J usage is TRBJ2-1; possible D gene TRBD2, 5 bases. TRBV5-7 is filed as an ORF, its function uncertain. The CDR3 has 15 amino acids. Trimming shortened V by 4 bases and J by 0 bases, and 11 bases separated the two germline ends. The CDR3 DNA follows: TGTGCCAGCAGCCTCCGAGCGGCCTCCTACAATGAGCAGTTCTTC. This encodes CASSLRAASYNEQFF.

A few counts support this clone. The rearrangement joins TRBV4-2 to TRBJ2-4, with 8 bases that match TRBD2. This CDR3 region has 17 residues. V dropped 4 bases and J dropped 1; count of bases not matched to a gene: 9. From germline, CDR1 is LGHNA and CDR2 YNFKEQ. The CDR3 loop is CASSPRAGGGAKNIQYF. CDR3 bases: TGTGCCAGCAGCCCCCGGGCGGGGGGCGGGGCCAAAAACATTCAGTACTTC.

The chain carries TRBV5-6 and TRBJ1-2; no reliable D call. Per germline, CDR1 SGHDT and CDR2 YYEEEE. The V gene lost 4 bases and the J gene lost 6 bases, with 10 bases spanning the gap. This CDR3 contains 12 residues. DNA of the CDR3: TGTGCCAGCAGCACCCCCCTAGATGGCTACACCTTC. It encodes CASSTPLDGYTF.